This T cell receptor beta chain was found in a study of post-analysis software for immune sequencing data. The wider study: Relapsing-remitting, secondary progressive and progressive-relapsing multiple sclerosis were all included among the disease courses. Study findings and constraints: Four or five TRBV segments occurring more often in patients than controls included TRBV5-6, TRBV5-1 and TRBV20-1.

Tagging with unique molecular identifiers was a feature of the TCR beta cDNA libraries. TCRdb reanalysed the PCR reads using MiXCR and keeps one entry per CDR3 protein. The sample yields 650,000 to 850,000 distinct CDR3 sequences, 53% seen once. Germline CDR1 reads MNHEY; CDR2 reads SVGAGI. The CDR3 length is 15 residues. V shed 7 bases and J 4 bases; nucleotides not matched to a gene: 11. Comment on this clonotype: Antigen specificity is unknown.

This sequence joins TRBV6-5 and TRBJ2-7; 9 bases align to TRBD1. The sequence was collected from a girl aged 5 to 17 with multiple sclerosis. The sample comprised blood. The CDR3 loop reads CASTALGTGFYEQYF. In DNA, the CDR3 is TGTGCCAGCACCGCACTCGGGACAGGGTTTTACGAGCAGTACTTC.